Listed here are 12 T cell receptor beta chains from one sample, sequenced in a study of T cells expressing NK-cell markers. For each CDR3 protein, TCRdb gives one entry from its re-call of the 5' RACE reads, without DNA. This sample's table reports 90,000 to 130,000 distinct CDR3 sequences. The sample taken for sequencing was blood T cells: a sorted CD56 or NKG2C T cell subset, CD4+ or CD8+ T cells, or bulk PBMC T cells (not recorded which). These receptors originate from a woman aged 18 to 75 in good health.

The chain employs TRBV27 and TRBJ2-7. Germline V gives CDR1 MNHEY, CDR2 SMNVEV (reference sequence). The length of the CDR3 is 14 residues. This CDR3 reads CASSSNTSPYEQYF.

The CDR3 here is CASSFPYGYQPQHF. This chain joins TRBV21-1 and TRBJ1-5; TCRdb gives TRBD1 as the D gene, but with no DNA this cannot be confirmed. TRBV21-1 is a known pseudogene. CDR3 length: 14 amino acids.

The rearrangement uses TRBV5-1 and TRBJ1-4; the TCRdb call, TRBD1, lacks DNA for checking. Germline assignment: CDR1 SGHRS and CDR2 YFSETQ. The CDR3 has 13 residues. The CDR3 region is CASTMDINEKLFF.

The V call is TRBV12-3 or TRBV12-4, the J call TRBJ2-7. The CDR3 runs to 12 residues. CDR3 sequence: CASSFIMGEQYF.

The chain links TRBV4-1 to TRBJ2-1; TCRdb's D gene call, TRBD2, goes unchecked for lack of DNA. Germline V gene sequence: CDR1 MGHRA, CDR2 YSYEKL. The CDR3 length is 13 residues. Here the CDR3 reads CASRGAGGDEQFF.

This rearrangement joins TRBV5-6 to TRBJ2-5. The germline CDR1 and CDR2 sequences are SGHDT and YYEEEE. This CDR3 comprises 14 residues. CDR3 loop: CASSWGLPEETQYF.

The V and J genes are TRBV4-3 and TRBJ1-4; TCRdb names TRBD1, which stays unverified in the absence of DNA. CDR3 length: 14 residues. Germline CDR1 and CDR2: LGHNA and YSLEER. This CDR3 is CASSQDPGPEKLFF.

J is TRBJ2-2 and V is TRBV19. Per the germline V gene, CDR1 is LNHDA and CDR2 is SQIVND (reference sequence). The length of the CDR3 is 13 residues. The CDR3 loop is CASSSASTGELFF.

The chain joins TRBV7-8 to TRBJ1-1. Germline CDR1 reads SGHVS; CDR2 reads FQNEAQ. This CDR3 has 14 amino acids. The CDR3 here is CASSFWQADTEAFF.

CDR3 region: CATDSGGAFTDTQYF. The V gene is TRBV28, the J gene TRBJ2-3; TCRdb returns TRBD1, unconfirmable since there is no DNA. Looked up from germline, CDR1 is MDHEN and CDR2 is SYDVKM. The CDR3 totals 15 residues.

The chain links TRBV5-6 to TRBJ1-1; no DNA is available, so the TRBD1 call from TCRdb remains unchecked. This CDR3 is built from 14 residues. Per germline, CDR1 SGHDT and CDR2 YYEEEE. The chain's CDR3 is CASSRDSEYTEAFF.

The chain employs TRBV28 and TRBJ2-4; TCRdb's D call, TRBD1, is unchecked because there is no DNA. From germline, CDR1 is MDHEN and CDR2 SYDVKM. This CDR3 contains 16 residues. The CDR3 loop reads CASSSYIRAGDHIQYF.